This TCR beta chain was recorded in a study of T cell responses to AZD1222 COVID-19 vaccine. Overall study context: Second doses at about 4 or about 12 weeks were pooled.

Note on this clone: Its cognate antigen is unknown.

V was clipped by 3 bases and J by 0 bases, with 8 bases between them. Germline assignment: CDR1 KGHSH and CDR2 LQKENI. This CDR3 has 14 residues. Generated by immunoSEQ multiplex PCR, the TCRdb table keeps only in-frame clones and is missing some. This table holds about 120,000 clones, about nine tenths found once. Study-level points and caveats: Two doses of AZD1222 preceded a rise in Spike-specific TCR breadth and depth. Spike-wide coverage was observed for vaccine-associated CD4 TCRs, with dominant responses at 160-218 and 743-854. Donors, mostly white British, included more females; clonal diversity was possibly underestimated.

This chain joins TRBV18 and TRBJ1-2; TRBD1 is a possible D gene (6 bases). The starting material was peripheral blood, obtained on day 0 of AZD1222 vaccination. The source is an adult in good health. The CDR3 sequence: CASSPDSPNYGYTF. The CDR3 nucleotides are TGTGCCAGCTCACCGGACAGCCCTAACTATGGCTACACCTTC.